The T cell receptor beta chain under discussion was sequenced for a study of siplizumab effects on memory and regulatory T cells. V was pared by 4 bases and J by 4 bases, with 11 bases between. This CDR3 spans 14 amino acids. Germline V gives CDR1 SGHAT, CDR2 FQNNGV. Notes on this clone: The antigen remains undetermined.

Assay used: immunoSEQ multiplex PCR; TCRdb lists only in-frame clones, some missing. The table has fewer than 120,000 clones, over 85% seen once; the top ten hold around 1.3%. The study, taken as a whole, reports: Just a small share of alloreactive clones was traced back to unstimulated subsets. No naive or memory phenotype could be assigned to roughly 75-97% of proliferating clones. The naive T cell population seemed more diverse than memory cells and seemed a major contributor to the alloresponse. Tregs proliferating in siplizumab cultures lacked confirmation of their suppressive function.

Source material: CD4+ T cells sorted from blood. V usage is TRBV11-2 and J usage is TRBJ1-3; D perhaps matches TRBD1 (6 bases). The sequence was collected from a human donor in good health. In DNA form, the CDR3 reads TGTGCCAGCAGCTCCCAGGGGACAGGAAACACCATATATTTT. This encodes CASSSQGTGNTIYF.